A selection of T cell receptor beta chains follows, all from one sample in a study of human T cells and chemical hapten exposure. TCRdb recomputed calls from the RACE reads with MiXCR, one row per CDR3 protein. The sample consists of roughly 260,000 distinct CDR3 sequences, about 9% of them appearing once. The sample consisted of whole blood, taken in connection with sensitization to the hapten diphenylcyclopropenone (DPC). The receptor set was obtained from a woman in her 40s with alopecia areata. Some clones in this sample may be carry-over from other donors' samples. CDR3s leave out the opening cysteine and the closing phenylalanine or tryptophan.

j_call,v_call,cdr3_length,cdr3_aa
TRBJ2-1,TRBV29-1,15,SVPGTSGLSSYNEQF
TRBJ2-3,TRBV7-2,14,ASSLVGGRAADTQY
TRBJ1-1,TRBV29-1,13,SVDPHSGESVEAF
TRBJ2-7,TRBV6-5,13,ASSSQGAASYEQY
TRBJ1-2,TRBV5-1,14,ASSSLTGSANYGYT
TRBJ1-1,TRBV27,10,ASSREGGRAF
TRBJ2-3,TRBV28,14,ASSLWSLAGVDTQY
TRBJ2-7,TRBV7-6,15,ASSLASRGPTPYEQY
TRBJ2-2,TRBV29-1,11,SACEREELGLF
TRBJ2-3,TRBV7-2,14,ASSSYASRGTDTQY
TRBJ2-2,TRBV6-5,16,ASTPTGVPTRIAGELF
TRBJ2-1,TRBV7-2,13,ASSLVGTPYNEQF
TRBJ1-1,TRBV20-1,12,SARDRGLNTEAF
TRBJ1-5,TRBV7-9,12,ASSLDGLNQPQH
TRBJ2-1,TRBV4-1,13,ASSQGRNSYNEQF
TRBJ1-1,TRBV7-2,11,ASSVAMNTEAF
TRBJ2-2,TRBV3-1,13,ASSQGLADTGELF
TRBJ2-2,TRBV7-3,12,ASRLGGNTGELF
TRBJ1-1,TRBV7-9,14,ASSPLVEGMNTEAF
TRBJ1-5,TRBV2,11,ASSEALPQPQH
TRBJ2-7,TRBV12-3/TRBV12-4,13,ASGPSGMTTYEQY
TRBJ2-1,TRBV20-1,13,SARVGLASYNEQF
TRBJ2-3,TRBV29-1,10,SVLGGTDTQY
TRBJ2-1,TRBV6-2/TRBV6-3,13,ASSYRLAGANEQF
TRBJ2-3,TRBV5-1,13,ASSLAGDRTDTQY
TRBJ2-7,TRBV10-3,11,AAHRDGSYEQY
TRBJ2-7,TRBV6-2/TRBV6-3,12,ASSVQGISYEQY
TRBJ2-3,TRBV4-3,14,ASSQDHRDRTDTQY
TRBJ2-7,TRBV5-1,12,ASSFKGQGYEQY
TRBJ2-7,TRBV3-1,11,ASSQFGAYEQY
TRBJ2-2,TRBV29-1,11,SVLGPNTGELF